Here is one T cell receptor beta chain with its context. The data originate from a study of human T cells and chemical hapten exposure. Study as a whole: Upper inner arm skin measuring roughly 2 cm by roughly 2 cm received 2% DPC for sensitization. The patients were mostly female; they had alopecia areata, totalis or universalis.

The junction had 4 bases not matched to a gene; V was cut back by 2 bases and J by 9 bases. Germline V gene lookup returns CDR1 SGHAT and CDR2 FQNNGV. The CDR3 is 14 amino acids. Time point described: patch test 2, 6 weeks after DPC sensitization. Indicated treatment: therapeutic diphenylcyclopropenone sensitization with weekly scalp DPC. The drawing of blood occurred before each patch test was applied. TCRdb used MiXCR to reprocess the RACE reads, holding one entry per CDR3 protein. The repertoire holds fewer than 85,000 distinct CDR3 sequences, with about a tenth as singletons. The source is a young woman with alopecia areata. Some clones in this sample may be carry-over from other donors' samples. The source was whole blood, collected in connection with sensitization to the hapten diphenylcyclopropenone (DPC). The chain employs TRBV11-2 and TRBJ2-1; 10 bases fit TRBD2. The CDR3 sequence is CASSLPGLAAEQFF. The DNA of the CDR3 is TGTGCCAGCAGCTTACCCGGACTAGCGGCTGAGCAGTTCTTC.